The 21 T cell receptor beta chains listed next were all sequenced from one sample in a study of tumor-infiltrating lymphocytes in primary liver carcinoma. A primer matching the constant region was used to make TCR beta cDNA from 450 to 500 ng of total RNA. Library construction for TCR beta comprised three nested multiplex PCR rounds performed with slightly modified ARM-PCR. TRBV1-TRBV30 forward primers and a C-beta reverse primer were used in the first two PCR rounds, which each ran for around 11 cycles. Each CDR3 protein gets one entry after TCRdb re-called the multiplex PCR reads with MiXCR. The profile shows 300,000 to 350,000 distinct CDR3 sequences, approximately 65% of them singletons. The source of the blood RNA was unsorted whole blood, and germline DNA was extracted as well. The sequenced sample consisted of peripheral blood. The receptor set was obtained from a man between 40 and 49 years old with primary liver carcinoma and hepatitis B virus infection.

The CDR3 DNA reads TGTGCCAGCAGTCGGACAGGGGGCGCTTCTAGGGAAAAACTGTTTTTT. This codes for CASSRTGGASREKLFF. The rearrangement links TRBV6-5 to TRBJ1-4, with TRBD1 identical over 11 bases. Germline loops: CDR1 MNHEY, CDR2 SVGAGI. Trimming took 5 bases from V and 8 from J; bases not matched to a gene: 10. CDR3 length: 16 amino acids.

This clonotype occurred a few times. The chain uses TRBV5-1 and TRBJ1-2, with TRBD1 matching over 7 bases. Germline trimming cut 2 bases from V and 2 bases from J; bases unmatched to any gene: 3. Germline lookup yields CDR1 SGHRS and CDR2 YFSETQ. This CDR3 is 14 amino acids long. The DNA for the CDR3 is TGCGCCAGCAGCTTCTTGGGACAGAACTATGGCTACACCTTC. It translates to CASSFLGQNYGYTF.

In the case of this clonotype: This may arise from a read error, as a much more abundant clone is one base away. The J gene is TRBJ1-5, the V gene TRBV6-2 or TRBV6-3, with D hard to call. Germline V gene data show CDR1 as MNHEY and CDR2 as SVGEGT. The CDR3 is 12 amino acids. The V end lost 8 bases, the J end lost 3 bases, and 8 bases lay between the germline ends. In nucleotides, the CDR3 is TGTGCCAGCTGCCGACACAATCAGCCCCAGCATTTT. Residues: CASCRHNQPQHF.

This clonotype was counted many times. Here the CDR3 DNA reads TGTGCCTGGAGTGGACAGTTCTTGGCCCAGTACTTC. Translated, it gives CAWSGQFLAQYF. The genes are TRBV30 and TRBJ2-5, with a weak D call TRBD1 (5 bases). The CDR3 extends over 12 amino acids. The germline gives CDR1 GTSNPN, CDR2 SVGIG (reference sequence). With 1 base removed from V and 9 bases from J, the gap between germline ends came to 12 bases. Based on the CDR3 plus reference TRBV30 and TRBJ2-5, the full variable domain is SQTIHQWPATLVQPVGSPLSLECTVEGTSNPNLYWYRQAAGRGLQLLFYSVGIGQISSEVPQNLSASRPQDRQFILSSKKLLLSDSGFYLCAWSGQFLAQYFGPGTRLLVL.

In this sample, this clonotype turned up a few times. At one boundary the junction diverges from the germline segment, which might be a read error. The chain joins TRBV11-2 to TRBJ2-7, with D unclear. Germline V gene lookup returns CDR1 SGHAT and CDR2 FQNNGV. The CDR3 is 13 amino acids. The CDR3 here is CASRFGSSYEQYF. In DNA form, the CDR3 reads TGTGCCAGCCGCTTCGGCAGCTCCTACGAGCAATACTTC.

In its sample, this clonotype was seen once. One end of the junction does not line up with germline, which may come from a read error. This chain links TRBV29-1 with TRBJ2-1; D perhaps matches TRBD1 (5 bases). This CDR3 has 11 amino acids. Germline V gene lookup returns CDR1 SQVTM and CDR2 ANQGSEA. The CDR3 here is CSFEGAKAWLF. The CDR3 DNA is TGCAGCTTTGAAGGGGCGAAGGCATGGCTCTTC.

Concerning this clonotype: Being one base from a much bigger clone, this may be a read error. This chain uses TRBV6-1 with TRBJ2-7; D gene ambiguous. CDR3 size: 13 residues. CDR1 is MNHNS and CDR2 is SASEGT in the germline V gene. Here the CDR3 reads CASGEMTRYEQYF. DNA for the CDR3: TGTGCCAGCGGTGAGATGACCCGCTACGAGCAGTACTTC.

The table lists this clonotype with a few counts. The chain recombines TRBV14 with TRBJ2-5, with 10 positions matching TRBD2. CDR1 and CDR2 (germline): SGHDN, FVKESK. This CDR3 is 16 amino acids long. The junction had 7 bases not matched to a gene; V was cut back by 1 base and J by 5 bases. This chain's CDR3 is CASSQGIAGGRETQYF. The CDR3 DNA reads as TGTGCCAGCAGCCAAGGGATAGCGGGAGGCCGCGAGACCCAGTACTTC.

This clonotype was recorded many times. The chain joins TRBV11-2 to TRBJ2-1, with D maybe TRBD2 (5 bases). This CDR3 has 15 amino acids. V lost 1 base, J lost 5 bases, and 12 bases lay in between. The germline V gene encodes CDR1 SGHAT and CDR2 FQNNGV. The CDR3, as DNA: TGTGCCAGCAGCTTAGGGAGTCGGGGTGACAATGAGCAGTTCTTC. Residues: CASSLGSRGDNEQFF.

Remarks on this clonotype: A junction boundary mismatches the germline segment, possibly from a read error. J is TRBJ2-7 and V is TRBV11-2, with 10 positions matching TRBD2. In germline, CDR1 is SGHAT, CDR2 FQNNGV. CDR3 size: 16 residues. The CDR3 is CASSLLASGSSDKQYF. For the CDR3, the DNA is TGTGCCAGCAGCTTACTGGCTAGCGGGAGTAGCGACAAGCAATACTTC.

This clonotype was observed a handful of times. The CDR3 DNA reads as TGTGCCAGCAGTGACGGGGGCCGCACAGATACGCAGTATTTT. It is translated as CASSDGGRTDTQYF. The rearrangement uses TRBV6-1 and TRBJ2-3, with D tentatively TRBD1 or TRBD2 (6 bases each). The V end lost 3 bases, the J end lost 1 base, and 8 bases lay between the germline ends. The CDR3 is made up of 14 amino acids. Germline assignment: CDR1 MNHNS and CDR2 SASEGT.

Remarks on this clonotype: Mismatch with germline at one junction end may stem from a read error. The chain joins TRBV24-1 to TRBJ2-2; 7 nucleotides match TRBD1. This CDR3 has 15 residues. CDR1 KGHDR and CDR2 SFDVKD come from the germline V gene. The CDR3 DNA reads TGTGTCACCAGTGATCCCGCGACAGGGCCCGGGGAGCTGTTTTTT. Residues: CVTSDPATGPGELFF.

The J gene is TRBJ2-7, the V gene TRBV11-2; TRBD1 might be the D (7 bases). Germline values: CDR1 SGHAT, CDR2 FQNNGV. The CDR3 totals 15 residues. The CDR3 region is CASSLGGTAPYEQYF. The CDR3 DNA reads as TGTGCTAGCTCACTTGGGGGGACAGCCCCCTACGAGCAGTACTTC. The variable domain in full, completed from reference TRBV11-2 and TRBJ2-7, reads EAGVAQSPRYKIIEKRQSVAFWCNPISGHATLYWYQQILGQGPKLLIQFQNNGVVDDSQLPKDRFSAERLKGVDSTLKIQPAKLEDSAVYLCASSLGGTAPYEQYFGPGTRLTVT.

Worth noting for this clonotype: With a much larger clone just one base away, this may be a read error. The rearrangement links TRBV28 to TRBJ1-5; D gene ambiguous. The CDR3 is 12 residues long. V lost 5 bases and J lost 9, with 11 bases in between. CDR1 is MDHEN and CDR2 is SYDVKM in the germline V gene. CDR3 coding DNA: TGTGCCAGCAGTCCTCTTCGGGGGCCCCAGCATTTT. Translation gives CASSPLRGPQHF.

Of note for this clonotype: This CDR3 is missing its conserved last phenylalanine or tryptophan, likely due to a read error. The chain couples TRBV11-2 to TRBJ2-1; unclear D gene. The CDR3 is 15 residues long. CDR1 SGHAT and CDR2 FQNNGV come from the germline V gene. CDR3 residues: CASSLDLSSYNEQFL. The CDR3 nucleotides read TGTGCCAGCAGCTTAGATTTGAGCTCCTACAATGAACAGTTCTTG.

A remark on this clonotype: This clone may be a read error of a much larger clone one base away. This rearrangement joins TRBV29-1 to TRBJ2-1, with D maybe TRBD1 (6 bases). The germline V gene encodes CDR1 SQVTM and CDR2 ANQGSEA. Trimming pared 7 bases from V and 4 bases from J, leaving 17 bases between. This CDR3 region has 14 residues. The CDR3 is CSAAGGQRYNEQFF. In DNA form, the CDR3 reads TGCAGCGCTGCCGGCGGACAGAGATACAATGAGCAGTTCTTC.

This clonotype showed up just once. At one end the junction does not follow the germline gene, possibly because of a read error. This chain connects TRBV11-2 to TRBJ2-5, with D possibly called TRBD1 or TRBD2 (5 bases each). The CDR3 has 14 amino acids. CDR1 SGHAT and CDR2 FQNNGV come from the germline V gene. CDR3 coding DNA: TGTGCCAGCAGCCTTAGGGGTGAGGAGGAGACCCATTACTTC. This sequence encodes CASSLRGEEETHYF.

Concerning this clonotype: Germline and junction disagree at one end, which may indicate a read error. The V call is TRBV23-1, the J call TRBJ2-7, with 8 bases aligning to TRBD1. TRBV23-1 is reported as an ORF; its role is uncertain. The CDR3 has 16 residues. The CDR3 DNA follows: TGCGCCAGCAGTCAATCGGTGACAGGGGAGACCTACGAGCAATACTTC. Translated, it gives CASSQSVTGETYEQYF.

Comments on this clonotype: At one of its ends the junction is not consistent with the germline gene, which may arise from a read error. The J gene is TRBJ2-3, the V gene TRBV5-4; 11 bases align to TRBD1. The germline gives CDR1 SGHNT, CDR2 YYREEE (reference sequence). The CDR3 has 15 amino acids. Written as DNA, the CDR3 is TGTCCCAGCAGCTTAGGGGACAGGGGGACAGATACGCAGTATTTT. This codes for CPSSLGDRGTDTQYF.

The rearrangement uses TRBV7-9 and TRBJ1-4; D is unresolved. V dropped 8 bases and J dropped 7 bases, with 17 bases sitting between them. The CDR3 runs to 14 residues. Germline V lookup: CDR1 SEHNR, CDR2 FQNEAQ (reference sequence). CDR3 coding DNA: TGTGCCAGCTCTCGTCGGGGTTTGGGTGAAAAACTGTTTTTT. Protein: CASSRRGLGEKLFF.

Comments on this clonotype: Since a much larger clone is just one base distant, this may be a read error. The V call is TRBV10-3, the J call TRBJ2-2, with a possible D match to TRBD1 (5 bases). CDR1 is ENHRY and CDR2 is SYGVKD in the germline V gene. This CDR3 comprises 15 residues. The CDR3 coding sequence is TGTGTCATCAGAGGCACAGGCCCGAACACCGGGGAGCTGTTTTTT. Translated, it gives CVIRGTGPNTGELFF.